The sequence of this T cell receptor beta chain was determined in a study of shared clonotypes between healthy human individuals. Note on this clone: Its matching antigen is unknown.

Genomic DNA from each subset was divided evenly over several immunoSEQ plates. The repertoire was sequenced with immunoSEQ multiplex PCR; TCRdb's copy has only in-frame clones and lacks some. Of around 650,000 clones listed, roughly 96% are singletons. CD45RO-negative, CCR7-selected cells formed the naive CD8 fraction, which excluded terminally differentiated effector memory CD45RA+ cells. Healthy HIV-negative adults with no recent acute infections or vaccinations were recruited as donors. Study-wide findings and caveats: Rarefaction showed sorted-subset sequencing was incomplete despite large depth. Measured sharing among donors was expected to vary with sequencing depth.

The source is a young woman in good health. The source material was naive CD8+ T cells sorted from blood.

The CDR3 DNA is TGTGCCAGCAGTCCGGCCGTACTAGCGTTAAGCCACTACGAGCAGTACTTC. Protein sequence: CASSPAVLALSHYEQYF. The chain uses TRBV28 and TRBJ2-7, with 7 bases identical to TRBD2. With V trimmed by 5 bases and J by 3 bases, 16 bases remained unmatched. The CDR3 is made up of 17 amino acids. In germline, CDR1 is MDHEN, CDR2 SYDVKM.